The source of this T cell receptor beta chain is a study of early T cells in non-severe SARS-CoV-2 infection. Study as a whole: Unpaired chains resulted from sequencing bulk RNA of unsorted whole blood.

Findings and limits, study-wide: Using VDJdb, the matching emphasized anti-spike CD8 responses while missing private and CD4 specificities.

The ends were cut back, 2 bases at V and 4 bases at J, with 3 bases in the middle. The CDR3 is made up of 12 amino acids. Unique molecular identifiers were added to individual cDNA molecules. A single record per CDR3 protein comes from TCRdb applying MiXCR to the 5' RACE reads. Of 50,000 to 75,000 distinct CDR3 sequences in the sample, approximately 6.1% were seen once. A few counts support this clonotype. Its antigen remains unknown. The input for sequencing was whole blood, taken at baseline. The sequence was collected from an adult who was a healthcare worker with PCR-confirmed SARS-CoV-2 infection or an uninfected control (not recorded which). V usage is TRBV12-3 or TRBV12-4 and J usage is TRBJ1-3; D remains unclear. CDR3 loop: CASSLMGNTIYF. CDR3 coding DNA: TGTGCCAGCAGTTTAATGGGAAACACCATATATTTT.